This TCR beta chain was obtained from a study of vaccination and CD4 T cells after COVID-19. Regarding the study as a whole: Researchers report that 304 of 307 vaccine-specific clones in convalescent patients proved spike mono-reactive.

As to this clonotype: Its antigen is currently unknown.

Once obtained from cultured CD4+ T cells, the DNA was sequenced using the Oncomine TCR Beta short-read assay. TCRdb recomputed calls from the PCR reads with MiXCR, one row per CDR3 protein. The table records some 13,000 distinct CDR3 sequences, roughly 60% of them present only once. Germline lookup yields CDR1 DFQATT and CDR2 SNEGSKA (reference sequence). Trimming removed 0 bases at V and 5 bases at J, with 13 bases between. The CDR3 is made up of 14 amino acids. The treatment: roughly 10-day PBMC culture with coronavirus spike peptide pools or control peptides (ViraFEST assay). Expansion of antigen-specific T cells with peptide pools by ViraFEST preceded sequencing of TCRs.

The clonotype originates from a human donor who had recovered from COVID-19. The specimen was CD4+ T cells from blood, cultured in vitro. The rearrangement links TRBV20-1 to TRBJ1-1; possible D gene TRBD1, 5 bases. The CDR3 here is CSAREGGGRTEAFF. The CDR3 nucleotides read TGCAGTGCTAGAGAGGGGGGGGGTCGGACTGAAGCTTTCTTT.